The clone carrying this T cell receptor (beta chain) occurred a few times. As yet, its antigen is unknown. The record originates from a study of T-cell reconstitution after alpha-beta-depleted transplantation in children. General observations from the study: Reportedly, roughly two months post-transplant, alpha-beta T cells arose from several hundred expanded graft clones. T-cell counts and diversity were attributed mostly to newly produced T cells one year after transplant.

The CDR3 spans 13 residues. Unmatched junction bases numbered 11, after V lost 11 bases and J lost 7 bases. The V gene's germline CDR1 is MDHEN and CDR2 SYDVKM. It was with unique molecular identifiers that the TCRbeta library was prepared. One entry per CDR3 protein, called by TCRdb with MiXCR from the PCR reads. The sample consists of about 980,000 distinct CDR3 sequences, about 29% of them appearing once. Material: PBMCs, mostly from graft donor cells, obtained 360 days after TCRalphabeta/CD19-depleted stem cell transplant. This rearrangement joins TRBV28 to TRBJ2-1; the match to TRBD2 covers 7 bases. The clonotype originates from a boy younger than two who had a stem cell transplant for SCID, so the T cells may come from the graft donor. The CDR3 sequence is CAGSGASWNEQFF. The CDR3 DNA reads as TGTGCCGGAAGCGGGGCCTCTTGGAATGAGCAGTTCTTC. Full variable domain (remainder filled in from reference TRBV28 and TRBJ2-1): DVKVTQSSRYLVKRTGEKVFLECVQDMDHENMFWYRQDPGLGLRLIYFSYDVKMKEKGDIPEGYSVSREKKERFSLILESASTNQTSMYLCAGSGASWNEQFFGPGTRLTVL.